The clone carrying this T cell receptor beta chain was seen repeatedly, ten times or more. This sample was included in a study of T cells in Graves' hyperthyroidism and ophthalmopathy. Amplification yielded TCR beta CDR3 regions, with RNA transcripts as the source. TCR CDR3 regions were first amplified by RT-PCR with HTBI primers. TCRdb re-called the multiplex PCR reads through MiXCR, storing one row per CDR3 protein. The top ten hold roughly a fifth of the sample, which has hundreds of thousands of distinct CDR3 sequences, 12% to 15% seen once. Germline V CDR1 and CDR2: GTSNPN, SVGIG (reference sequence). CDR3 length: 16 residues. The ends lost 2 bases at V and 3 bases at J; junction bases unmatched: 10.

The sample taken for sequencing was blood. This TCR was recovered from a woman aged 60-75 years with Graves' ophthalmopathy. V usage is TRBV30 and J usage is TRBJ2-1; 7 bases map to TRBD2. The CDR3 here is CAWSPAGRGVYNEQFF. The CDR3, as DNA: TGTGCCTGGAGTCCAGCGGGGAGGGGCGTCTACAATGAGCAGTTCTTC.